These 12 T cell receptor beta chains originate from one sample sequenced in a study of blood T cell repertoires in COVID-19 (dated by TCRdb to 2018 to 2020). The library was generated by the immunoSEQ multiplex PCR assay. The source is immuneACCESS, and TCRdb retained only in-frame sequences with V and J called. Part of the clones is not carried over; for the studies checked, unresolved V genes explain less than half of this, and the remainder is unexplained. This sample has more than 100,000 clones in its table, and around 90% of those were observed once. Of the sample, approximately 3.5% is held by the ten largest clones. The source material was peripheral blood. The source is a human donor in a cohort sampled during active COVID-19.

V and J are TRBV19 and TRBJ1-5; D unresolved. The CDR3 length is 16 residues. V lost 0 bases and J 1 base, leaving 10 bases between the germline ends. Germline-derived CDR1 and CDR2 are LNHDA and SQIVND (reference sequence). The CDR3: CASSIDEPGSNQPQHF. The CDR3 coding sequence is TGTGCCAGTAGTATAGATGAGCCCGGGAGCAATCAGCCCCAGCATTTT.

This sequence joins TRBV28 and TRBJ1-2; D is unclear. V dropped 5 bases and J dropped 1 base, with 17 bases sitting between them. CDR1 is MDHEN, CDR2 SYDVKM, per germline. The CDR3 has 16 residues. The CDR3 bases are TGTGCCAGCAGTGCCCGGGATGCGCGAGATAACTATGGCTACACCTTC. As protein: CASSARDARDNYGYTF.

The rearrangement joins TRBV6-5 to TRBJ2-2; tentatively, D is TRBD1 (6 bases). The germline V gene encodes CDR1 MNHEY and CDR2 SVGAGI. CDR3 size: 15 residues. The V and J ends lost 0 bases and 1 base respectively, with 6 bases between them. The CDR3 nucleotides are TGTGCCAGCAGTTACTCGGACAGGAACACCGGGGAGCTGTTTTTT. Encoded protein: CASSYSDRNTGELFF.

The rearrangement joins TRBV28 to TRBJ2-7, with D perhaps matching TRBD2 (5 bases). CDR3 length equals 12 residues. Trimming pared 9 bases from V and 4 bases from J, leaving 13 bases between. Germline CDR1 is MDHEN and CDR2 is SYDVKM. Written as DNA, the CDR3 is TGTGCCAGTTACGGGGTGGGGTACGAGCAGTACTTC. It encodes CASYGVGYEQYF.

This clone was counted only a few times. The chain combines TRBV6-2 or TRBV6-3 with TRBJ1-5, with D uncertain. CDR1 MNHEY and CDR2 SVGEGT come from the germline V gene. The V end was cut by 2 bases, the J end by 4 bases, with 12 bases between. This CDR3 has 15 amino acids. The CDR3 is CASSYGNIKNQPQHF. CDR3 DNA: TGTGCCAGCAGTTACGGCAACATAAAGAATCAGCCCCAGCATTTT.

This chain joins TRBV5-4 and TRBJ2-7; 7 bases are shared with TRBD2. The CDR3 contains 15 residues. The V segment lost 1 base and the J segment 0 bases; nucleotides outside the gene matches: 4. The V gene's germline CDR1 is SGHNT and CDR2 YYREEE (reference sequence). CDR3 residues: CASSLSLAVSYEQYF. DNA for the CDR3: TGTGCCAGCAGCTTGAGTCTAGCGGTCTCCTACGAGCAGTACTTC.

V gene TRBV6-5 combines with J gene TRBJ2-1; D unclear. The CDR3 loop spans 13 amino acids. Trimming removed 0 bases from V and 9 bases from J, with 9 bases in between. From germline, CDR1 is MNHEY and CDR2 SVGAGI. CDR3 nucleotides: TGTGCCAGCAGTTACTCTTCGGAGACTGAGCAGTTCTTC. Protein: CASSYSSETEQFF.

This chain links TRBV10-1 with TRBJ1-1, with D maybe TRBD1 (6 bases). V lost 0 bases and J lost 6, with 17 bases in between. The V gene's germline CDR1 is WNHNN and CDR2 SYGVQD (reference sequence). The CDR3 sequence is 16 residues long. CDR3 amino acids: CASSESAAGVGSEAFF. The CDR3 DNA sequence: TGCGCCAGCAGTGAGTCAGCGGCAGGGGTAGGCTCTGAAGCTTTCTTT.

The chain links TRBV19 to TRBJ2-5, with D uncertain. This CDR3 region has 12 residues. V dropped 3 bases and J dropped 1 base, with 3 bases sitting between them. The germline V gene has CDR1 LNHDA and CDR2 SQIVND (reference sequence). CDR3 loop: CASSILQETQYF. CDR3 DNA sequence: TGTGCCAGTAGTATCCTCCAAGAGACCCAGTACTTC.

This clone has just a few counts. This sequence joins TRBV9 and TRBJ1-5; maybe TRBD1 (6 bases). The length of the CDR3 is 15 residues. V was trimmed by 3 bases and J by 0 bases, leaving 10 bases between them. From germline, CDR1 is SGDLS and CDR2 YYNGEE. The CDR3 nucleotides read TGTGCCAGCAGCGCCGGACAGTATAGCAATCAGCCCCAGCATTTT. It codes for CASSAGQYSNQPQHF.

The V gene is TRBV6-2 or TRBV6-3, the J gene TRBJ2-7; 7 bases map to TRBD2. The CDR3 contains 15 residues. The V and J ends lost 5 bases and 0 bases, in that order; junction bases with no gene match: 7. The germline V gene encodes CDR1 MNHEY and CDR2 SVGEGT. The CDR3 here is CASSKGAGASYEQYF. CDR3 bases: TGTGCCAGCAGTAAAGGGGCGGGAGCCTCCTACGAGCAGTACTTC.

V usage is TRBV4-1 and J usage is TRBJ1-1; D unresolved. The V and J ends lost 4 bases and 4 bases respectively, with 13 bases between them. This CDR3 has 14 amino acids. Germline assignment: CDR1 MGHRA and CDR2 YSYEKL. For the CDR3, the DNA is TGCGCCAGCAGCCCCTCCATGGTCGGCACTGAAGCTTTCTTT. Translating gives CASSPSMVGTEAFF.